The subject of this entry is one T cell receptor beta chain. Its antigen is not identified. Genomic DNA from each subset was divided evenly over several immunoSEQ plates. TCRdb's copy holds only in-frame clones and misses some; the assay was immunoSEQ multiplex PCR. The table includes under 850,000 clones, approximately 77% detected once. The data were obtained in a study of shared clonotypes between healthy human individuals. Overall study results and limits: The authors expected sequencing depth to affect clonotype sharing among donors.

Germline CDR1 reads SGHTA; CDR2 reads FQGTGA. Trimming removed 5 bases at V and 3 bases at J, with 11 bases between. CDR3 length equals 13 residues. Material: memory CD4+ T cells sorted from blood. Subset denoted: CD45RA-negative fraction. The chain joins TRBV7-3 to TRBJ2-7; weak D call: TRBD1 (6 bases). This sequence was found in a woman in her 30s in good health. CDR3 coding DNA: TGTGCCAGCAGCACGGGGACACGCTACGAGCAGTACTTC. Amino acids: CASSTGTRYEQYF.